A selection of T cell receptor beta chains follows, all from one sample in a study of T cell clonotyping in hematopoietic cell transplantation. Generated by immunoSEQ multiplex PCR, the TCRdb table keeps only in-frame clones and is missing some. This sample carries thousands of clones, 70% to 85% of them seen once, and the ten largest clones take roughly 27%. This specimen consisted of PBMCs, obtained 100 days after allogeneic stem cell transplant. The receptors originated from a male patient between 45 and 59 years old who had an allogeneic stem cell transplant from an unrelated donor, so the T cells may come from the graft donor. Some clones in this sample may be carry-over from other donors' samples. Each CDR3 is given with its conserved first and last residue. The D gene is left open where the match is weak. Where a row states a size, it is once, few, many or the class of an expanded clone; other rows omit it.

d_gene	j_gene	abundance	v_gene	CDR3aa	CDR3nt
NA	TRBJ1-1	NA	TRBV5-1	CASSLNPNTEAFF	TGCGCCAGCAGCTTGAACCCGAACACTGAAGCTTTCTTT
NA	TRBJ1-2	NA	TRBV5-4	CASSLDDNREYGYTF	TGTGCCAGCAGCTTGGATGATAACAGGGAGTATGGCTACACCTTC
NA	TRBJ1-2	medium-sized	TRBV5-6	CASSAGFSGYTF	TGTGCCAGCAGCGCAGGGTTCTCGGGCTACACCTTC
TRBD1	TRBJ1-1	NA	TRBV25-1	CASSDYTTGVNTEAFF	TGTGCCAGCAGTGACTATACGACAGGGGTGAACACTGAAGCTTTCTTT
NA	TRBJ2-1	NA	TRBV29-1	CSVVGRGRSQFF	TGCAGCGTTGTGGGCAGGGGACGAAGCCAGTTCTTC
NA	TRBJ1-5	NA	TRBV14	CASSHAGLQPQHF	TGTGCCAGCAGCCATGCGGGTTTACAGCCCCAGCATTTT
NA	TRBJ1-2	NA	TRBV2	CAIPTNYGYTF	TGTGCCATCCCGACAAACTATGGCTACACCTTC
NA	TRBJ1-5	NA	TRBV6-5	CASSYCQPQHF	TGTGCCAGCAGTTATTGTCAGCCCCAGCATTTT
NA	TRBJ1-5	NA	TRBV30	CAWSSRQDQPQHF	TGTGCCTGGAGCTCCCGACAGGATCAGCCCCAGCATTTT
NA	TRBJ2-6	NA	TRBV5-4	CASSATNLISGANVLTF	TGTGCCAGCAGCGCGACAAATTTGATCTCTGGGGCCAACGTCCTGACTTTC
NA	TRBJ1-5	few	TRBV6-1	CASSEWVNQPQHF	TGTGCCAGCAGTGAATGGGTCAATCAGCCCCAGCATTTT
NA	TRBJ1-1	NA	TRBV30	CAWSGSRNTEAFF	TGTGCCTGGAGTGGTTCCAGGAACACTGAAGCTTTCTTT
NA	TRBJ2-7	NA	TRBV2	CASSEGPKEFDEQYF	TGTGCCAGCAGTGAAGGTCCTAAGGAGTTCGACGAGCAGTACTTC
TRBD2	TRBJ2-7	NA	TRBV7-2	CASSFQLAGIYEQYF	TGTGCCAGCAGCTTCCAGCTAGCGGGAATCTACGAGCAGTACTTC
NA	TRBJ2-5	NA	TRBV5-1	CASSLNQAGETQYF	TGCGCCAGCAGCTTGAACCAGGCAGGAGAGACCCAGTACTTC
NA	TRBJ2-1	NA	TRBV10-3	CAVKGSSYNEQFF	TGTGCCGTAAAGGGGAGTTCCTACAATGAGCAGTTCTTC
TRBD1	TRBJ1-2	NA	TRBV30	CAWSARTGTGRYYGYTF	TGTGCCTGGAGTGCGAGAACCGGGACAGGGCGATACTATGGCTACACCTTC
NA	TRBJ1-1	NA	TRBV30	CAWSDPRVLTEAFF	TGTGCCTGGAGTGACCCCAGGGTCTTAACTGAAGCTTTCTTT
NA	TRBJ1-5	NA	TRBV6-5	CASSYSGFSNQPQHF	TGTGCCAGCAGTTACTCCGGATTTAGCAATCAGCCCCAGCATTTT
NA	TRBJ2-5	NA	TRBV5-4	CASSLSGSGETQYF	TGTGCCAGCAGCTTATCCGGGAGTGGCGAGACCCAGTACTTC
TRBD1	TRBJ2-3	NA	TRBV5-1	CASSFTGGPDTQYF	TGCGCCAGCAGCTTCACAGGGGGCCCAGATACGCAGTATTTT
TRBD1	TRBJ1-2	NA	TRBV7-9	CASSSYRGRTYGYTF	TGTGCCAGCAGCTCGTACAGGGGGCGGACCTATGGCTACACCTTC
NA	TRBJ2-4	NA	TRBV30	CAWQTGSIQYF	TGTGCCTGGCAAACAGGGAGCATTCAGTACTTC
TRBD2	TRBJ2-3	NA	TRBV6-1	CASSTGLAADTQYF	TGTGCCAGCAGTACCGGACTAGCTGCAGATACGCAGTATTTT
TRBD2	TRBJ2-7	few	TRBV6-6	CASGDRRGGVEDEQYF	TGTGCCAGCGGGGACCGGAGGGGAGGGGTTGAGGACGAGCAGTACTTC
NA	TRBJ2-3	once	TRBV5-1	CASSGAQWADTQYF	TGCGCCAGCAGCGGAGCTCAGTGGGCAGATACGCAGTATTTT
TRBD2	TRBJ2-3	NA	TRBV9	CASSVLAGDTDTQYF	TGTGCCAGCAGCGTACTAGCGGGCGACACAGATACGCAGTATTTT
TRBD1	TRBJ2-3	once	TRBV5-1	CASSLGQGPTDTQYF	TGCGCCAGCAGCTTAGGACAGGGGCCCACAGATACGCAGTATTTT
TRBD1	TRBJ2-7	NA	TRBV4-3	CASSQDPRTGAWEQYF	TGCGCCAGCAGCCAAGATCCCAGGACAGGGGCGTGGGAGCAGTACTTC
NA	TRBJ2-6	NA	TRBV19	CASSPGSGNVLTF	TGTGCCAGTAGTCCGGGGAGTGGCAACGTCCTGACTTTC
TRBD1	TRBJ2-7	NA	TRBV25-1	CASSDANRGVYEQYF	TGTGCCAGCAGTGATGCTAACAGGGGCGTTTACGAGCAGTACTTC
NA	TRBJ1-5	NA	TRBV2	CASSEVVGGTQPQHF	TGTGCCAGCAGTGAAGTCGTAGGGGGGACTCAGCCCCAGCATTTT
TRBD1	TRBJ1-5	once	TRBV2	CARSTGGNSNQPQHF	TGTGCCAGATCCACAGGGGGAAATAGCAATCAGCCCCAGCATTTT
NA	TRBJ1-1	NA	TRBV7-6	CASSLGVGDEAFF	TGTGCCAGCAGCTTAGGGGTGGGGGACGAAGCTTTCTTT
TRBD1	TRBJ1-6	NA	TRBV30	CAWSVGDRGSSPLHF	TGTGCCTGGAGTGTCGGGGACAGGGGGAGTTCACCCCTCCACTTT
TRBD1	TRBJ1-5	NA	TRBV30	CAWSSGQGRWQPQHF	TGTGCCTGGAGTTCGGGACAGGGGAGGTGGCAGCCCCAGCATTTT
NA	TRBJ1-5	NA	TRBV6-1	CASSERDTYSNQPQHF	TGTGCCAGCAGTGAACGGGACACCTATAGCAATCAGCCCCAGCATTTT
NA	TRBJ1-5	NA	TRBV30	CAWSRQEGQPQHF	TGTGCCTGGAGTAGGCAGGAGGGGCAGCCCCAGCATTTT
NA	TRBJ2-7	NA	TRBV7-2	CASSSGTYEQYF	TGTGCCAGCAGCTCCGGAACCTACGAGCAGTACTTC
NA	TRBJ1-2	NA	TRBV28	CASSRQSGRGYTF	TGTGCCAGCAGTCGACAGTCCGGGAGGGGCTACACCTTC
TRBD1	TRBJ2-1	NA	TRBV7-2	CASSRTGNSRGSYNEQFF	TGTGCCAGCAGCCGGACAGGGAACTCTAGGGGGTCCTACAATGAGCAGTTCTTC
NA	TRBJ2-7	NA	TRBV2	CASSTRLVAYF	TGTGCCAGCAGTACTCGACTAGTGGCGTACTTC
NA	TRBJ1-1	NA	TRBV29-1	CSVELGARNTEAFF	TGCAGCGTTGAGCTGGGGGCGAGGAACACTGAAGCTTTCTTT
NA	TRBJ1-2	NA	TRBV19	CASSIGRSYGYTF	TGTGCCAGTAGTATAGGACGGTCCTATGGCTACACCTTC
TRBD1	TRBJ1-5	few	TRBV27	CASKTTGTNQPQHF	TGTGCCAGCAAAACGACAGGGACCAATCAGCCCCAGCATTTT
NA	TRBJ2-1	NA	TRBV14	CASGTGALSYNEQFF	TGTGCCAGCGGGACGGGGGCCCTCTCCTACAATGAGCAGTTCTTC
NA	TRBJ2-4	once	TRBV7-2	CASSSGRGAKNIQYF	TGTGCCAGCAGCTCTGGCCGGGGAGCCAAAAACATTCAGTACTTC
TRBD1	TRBJ1-2	NA	TRBV7-8	CASSLTLTGGNYGYTF	TGTGCCAGCAGCTTAACCTTGACAGGGGGAAACTATGGCTACACCTTC
NA	TRBJ2-1	NA	TRBV19	CASKGSSYNEQFF	TGTGCCAGTAAGGGCAGCTCCTACAATGAGCAGTTCTTC
NA	TRBJ1-2	NA	TRBV29-1	CSVKKKAVDYGYTF	TGCAGCGTTAAAAAAAAGGCTGTAGACTATGGCTACACCTTC